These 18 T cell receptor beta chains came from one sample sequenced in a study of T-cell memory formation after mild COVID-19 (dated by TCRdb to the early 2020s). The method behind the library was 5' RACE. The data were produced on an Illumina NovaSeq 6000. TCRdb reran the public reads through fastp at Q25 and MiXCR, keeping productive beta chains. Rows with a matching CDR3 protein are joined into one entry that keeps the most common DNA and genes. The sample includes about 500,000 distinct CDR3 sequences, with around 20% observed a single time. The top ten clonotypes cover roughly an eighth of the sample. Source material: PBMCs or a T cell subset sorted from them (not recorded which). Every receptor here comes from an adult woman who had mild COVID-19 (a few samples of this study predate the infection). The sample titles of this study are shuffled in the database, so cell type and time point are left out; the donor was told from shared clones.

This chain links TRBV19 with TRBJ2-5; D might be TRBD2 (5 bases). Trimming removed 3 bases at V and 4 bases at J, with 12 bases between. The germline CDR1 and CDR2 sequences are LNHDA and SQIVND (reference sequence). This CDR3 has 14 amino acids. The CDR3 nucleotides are TGTGCCAGTAGTATGGGAGCGGTGGGAGAGACCCAGTACTTC. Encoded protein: CASSMGAVGETQYF.

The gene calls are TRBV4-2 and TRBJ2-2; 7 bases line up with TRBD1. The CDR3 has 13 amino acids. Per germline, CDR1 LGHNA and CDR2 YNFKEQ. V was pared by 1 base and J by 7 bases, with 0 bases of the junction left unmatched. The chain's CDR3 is CASSQAGGGELFF. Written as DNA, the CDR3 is TGTGCCAGCAGCCAAGCAGGGGGCGGGGAGCTGTTTTTT.

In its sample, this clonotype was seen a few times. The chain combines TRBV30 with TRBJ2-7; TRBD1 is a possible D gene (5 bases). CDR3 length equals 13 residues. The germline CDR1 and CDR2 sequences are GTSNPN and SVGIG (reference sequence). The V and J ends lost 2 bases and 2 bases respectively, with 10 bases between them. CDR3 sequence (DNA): TGTGCCTGGAGTTGGGGCTTAACCTACGAGCAGTACTTC. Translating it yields CAWSWGLTYEQYF.

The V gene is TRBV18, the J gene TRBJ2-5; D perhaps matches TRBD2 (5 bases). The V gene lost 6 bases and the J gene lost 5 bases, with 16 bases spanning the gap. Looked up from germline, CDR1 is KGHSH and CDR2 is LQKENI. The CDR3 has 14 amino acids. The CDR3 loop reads CASSAQTGGETQYF. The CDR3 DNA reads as TGTGCCAGCTCCGCCCAGACGGGCGGGGAGACCCAGTACTTC.

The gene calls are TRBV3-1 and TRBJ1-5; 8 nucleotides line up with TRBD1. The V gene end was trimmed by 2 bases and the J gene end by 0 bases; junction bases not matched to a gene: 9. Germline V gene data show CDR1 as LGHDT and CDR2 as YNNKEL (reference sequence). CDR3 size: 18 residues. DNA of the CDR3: TGTGCCAGCAGCCAACTGGGGACAGGCCAAGATAGCAATCAGCCCCAGCATTTT. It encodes CASSQLGTGQDSNQPQHF.

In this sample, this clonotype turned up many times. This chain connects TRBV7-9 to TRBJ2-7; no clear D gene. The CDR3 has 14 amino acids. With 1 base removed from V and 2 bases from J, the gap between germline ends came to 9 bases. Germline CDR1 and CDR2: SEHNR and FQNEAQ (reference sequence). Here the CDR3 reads CASSLVGPTYEQYF. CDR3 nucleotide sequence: TGTGCCAGCAGCTTAGTAGGACCCACCTACGAGCAGTACTTC. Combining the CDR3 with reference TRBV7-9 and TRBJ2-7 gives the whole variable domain DTGVSQNPRHKITKRGQNVTFRCDPISEHNRLYWYRQTLGQGPEFLTYFQNEAQLEKSRLLSDRFSAERPKGSFSTLEIQRTEQGDSAMYLCASSLVGPTYEQYFGPGTRLTVT.

The CDR3 sequence is CATSRDLKRGGDEQFF. The CDR3 DNA is TGTGCCACCAGCAGAGATCTTAAGCGGGGGGGCGATGAGCAGTTCTTC. The chain recombines TRBV15 with TRBJ2-1; the match to TRBD2 covers 10 bases. CDR1 and CDR2 from the germline V gene are LNHNV and YYDKDF (reference sequence). The length of the CDR3 is 16 residues. Trimming cost V 0 bases and J 8 bases; bases outside gene matches: 7.

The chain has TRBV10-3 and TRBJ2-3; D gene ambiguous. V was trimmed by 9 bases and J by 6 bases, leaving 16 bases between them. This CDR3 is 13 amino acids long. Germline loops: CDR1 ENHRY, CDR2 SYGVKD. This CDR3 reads CAIRGFGSDTQYF. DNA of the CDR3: TGTGCCATAAGAGGTTTCGGGTCGGATACGCAGTATTTT.

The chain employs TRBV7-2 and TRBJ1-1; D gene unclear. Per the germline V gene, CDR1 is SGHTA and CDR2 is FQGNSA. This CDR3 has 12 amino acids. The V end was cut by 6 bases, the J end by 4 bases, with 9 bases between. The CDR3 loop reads CASRPFGTEAFF. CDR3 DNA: TGTGCCAGCAGACCCTTTGGCACTGAAGCTTTCTTT. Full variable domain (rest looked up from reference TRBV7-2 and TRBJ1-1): GAGVSQSPSNKVTEKGKDVELRCDPISGHTALYWYRQSLGQGLEFLIYFQGNSAPDKSGLPSDRFSAERTGGSVSTLTIQRTQQEDSAVYLCASRPFGTEAFFGQGTRLTVV.

The CDR3 nucleotides read TGTGCCAGCACCCAGGTCCGGGGTGGGGCGCAGTATTTT. It yields the protein CASTQVRGGAQYF. The genes are TRBV27 and TRBJ2-3, with D perhaps TRBD2 (5 bases). Germline V lookup: CDR1 MNHEY, CDR2 SMNVEV (reference sequence). CDR3 size: 13 residues. V gave up 7 bases and J gave up 10 bases, with 18 bases separating them.

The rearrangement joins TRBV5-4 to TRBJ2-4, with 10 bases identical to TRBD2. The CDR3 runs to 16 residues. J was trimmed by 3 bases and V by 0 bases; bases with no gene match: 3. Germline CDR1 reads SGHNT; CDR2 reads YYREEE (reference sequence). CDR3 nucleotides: TGTGCCAGCAGCTTGGGGTCTAGCGGGAGCAAAAACATTCAGTACTTC. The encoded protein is CASSLGSSGSKNIQYF.

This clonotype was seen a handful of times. DNA of the CDR3: TGCGCCAGCAACAATCGGCAGTACTTC. Protein product: CASNNRQYF. This chain links TRBV5-1 with TRBJ2-5; no clear D gene. The V gene's germline CDR1 is SGHRS and CDR2 YFSETQ. This CDR3 spans 9 amino acids. Trimming shortened V by 6 bases and J by 11 bases, and 8 bases separated the two germline ends.

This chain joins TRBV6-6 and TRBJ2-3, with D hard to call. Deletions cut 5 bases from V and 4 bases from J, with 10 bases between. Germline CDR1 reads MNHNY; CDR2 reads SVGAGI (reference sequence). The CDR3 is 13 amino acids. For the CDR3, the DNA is TGTGCCAGCAGTGTTCCCAGCCCAGATACGCAGTATTTT. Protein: CASSVPSPDTQYF.

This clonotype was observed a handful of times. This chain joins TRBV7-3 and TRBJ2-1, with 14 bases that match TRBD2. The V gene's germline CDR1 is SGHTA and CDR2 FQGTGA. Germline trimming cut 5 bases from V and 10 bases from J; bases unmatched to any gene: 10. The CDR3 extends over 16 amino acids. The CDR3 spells CASSPPGTSGRNEQFF. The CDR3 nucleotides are TGTGCCAGCAGCCCCCCCGGGACTAGCGGGAGAAACGAGCAGTTCTTC.

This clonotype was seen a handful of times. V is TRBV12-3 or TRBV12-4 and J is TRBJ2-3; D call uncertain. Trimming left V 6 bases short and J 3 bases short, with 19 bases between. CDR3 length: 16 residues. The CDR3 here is CASRPYGISPTDTQYF. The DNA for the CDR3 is TGTGCCAGCAGGCCCTATGGGATATCACCTACAGATACGCAGTATTTT.

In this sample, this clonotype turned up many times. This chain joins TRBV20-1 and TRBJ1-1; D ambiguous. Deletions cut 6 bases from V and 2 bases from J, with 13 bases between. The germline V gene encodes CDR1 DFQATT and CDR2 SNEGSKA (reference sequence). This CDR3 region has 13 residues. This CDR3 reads CSAWEQTNTEAFF. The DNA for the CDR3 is TGCAGTGCCTGGGAACAGACAAACACTGAAGCTTTCTTT.

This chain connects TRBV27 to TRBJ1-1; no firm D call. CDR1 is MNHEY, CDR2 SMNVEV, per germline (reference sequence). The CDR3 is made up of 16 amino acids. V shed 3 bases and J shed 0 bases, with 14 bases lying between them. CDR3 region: CASSFRSGSVNTEAFF. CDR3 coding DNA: TGTGCCAGCAGTTTTCGGTCGGGGTCCGTGAACACTGAAGCTTTCTTT.

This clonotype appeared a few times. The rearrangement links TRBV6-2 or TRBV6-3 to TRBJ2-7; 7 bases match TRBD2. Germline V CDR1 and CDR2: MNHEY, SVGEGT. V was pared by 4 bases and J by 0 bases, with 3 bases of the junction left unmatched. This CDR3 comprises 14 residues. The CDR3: CASSFLADSYEQYF. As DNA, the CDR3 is TGTGCCAGCAGTTTTCTAGCGGACTCCTACGAGCAGTACTTC.